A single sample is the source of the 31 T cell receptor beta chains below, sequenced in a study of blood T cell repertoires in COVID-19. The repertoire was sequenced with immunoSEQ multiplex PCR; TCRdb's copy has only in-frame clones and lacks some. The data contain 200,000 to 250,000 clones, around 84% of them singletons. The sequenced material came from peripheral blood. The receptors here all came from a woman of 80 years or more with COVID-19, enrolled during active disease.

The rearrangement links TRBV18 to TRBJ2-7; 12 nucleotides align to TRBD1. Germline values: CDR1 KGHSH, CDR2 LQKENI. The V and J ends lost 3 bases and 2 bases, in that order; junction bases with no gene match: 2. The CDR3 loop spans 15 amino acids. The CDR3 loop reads CASSPGTGGTYEQYV. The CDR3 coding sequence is TGTGCCAGCTCACCCGGGACAGGGGGCACCTACGAGCAGTACGTC.

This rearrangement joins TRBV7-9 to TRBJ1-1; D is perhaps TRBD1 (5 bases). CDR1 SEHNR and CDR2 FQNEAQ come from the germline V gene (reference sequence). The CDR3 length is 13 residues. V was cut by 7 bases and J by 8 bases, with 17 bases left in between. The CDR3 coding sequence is TGTGCCAGCACCACAGGACATTTTCTAGAAGCTTTCTTT. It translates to CASTTGHFLEAFF.

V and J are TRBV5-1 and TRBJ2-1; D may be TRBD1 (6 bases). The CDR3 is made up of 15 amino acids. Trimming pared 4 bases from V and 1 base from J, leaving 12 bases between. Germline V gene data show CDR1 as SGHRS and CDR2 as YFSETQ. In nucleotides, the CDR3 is TGCGCCAGCAGCACGGGACATCAATCCTACAATGAGCAGTTCTTC. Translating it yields CASSTGHQSYNEQFF.

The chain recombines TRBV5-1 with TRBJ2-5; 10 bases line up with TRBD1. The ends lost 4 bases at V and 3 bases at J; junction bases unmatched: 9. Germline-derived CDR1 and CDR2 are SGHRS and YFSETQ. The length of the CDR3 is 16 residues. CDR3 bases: TGCGCCAGCAGCCCGGGAGGACAGGGGGGGAAAGAGACCCAGTACTTC. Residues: CASSPGGQGGKETQYF.

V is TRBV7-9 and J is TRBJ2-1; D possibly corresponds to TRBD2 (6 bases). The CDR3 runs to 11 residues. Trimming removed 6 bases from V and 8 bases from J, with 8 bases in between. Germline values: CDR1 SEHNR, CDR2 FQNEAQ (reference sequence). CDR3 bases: TGTGCCAGCAGGGGACTCGATGAGCAGTTCTTC. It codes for CASRGLDEQFF.

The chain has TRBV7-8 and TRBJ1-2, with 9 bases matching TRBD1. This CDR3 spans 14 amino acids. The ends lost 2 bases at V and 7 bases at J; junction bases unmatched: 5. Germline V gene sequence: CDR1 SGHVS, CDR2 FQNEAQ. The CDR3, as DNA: TGTGCCAGCAGCTTAAAGGGACAGGGAAGTGGCTACACCTTC. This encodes CASSLKGQGSGYTF.

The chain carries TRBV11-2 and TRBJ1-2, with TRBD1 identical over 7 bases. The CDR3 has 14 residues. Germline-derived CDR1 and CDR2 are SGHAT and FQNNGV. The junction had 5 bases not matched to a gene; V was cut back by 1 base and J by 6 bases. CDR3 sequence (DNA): TGTGCCAGCAGCTTAGGGACAGGAGTAGATGGCTACACCTTC. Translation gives CASSLGTGVDGYTF. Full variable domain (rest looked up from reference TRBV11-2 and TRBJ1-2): EAGVAQSPRYKIIEKRQSVAFWCNPISGHATLYWYQQILGQGPKLLIQFQNNGVVDDSQLPKDRFSAERLKGVDSTLKIQPAKLEDSAVYLCASSLGTGVDGYTFGSGTRLTVV.

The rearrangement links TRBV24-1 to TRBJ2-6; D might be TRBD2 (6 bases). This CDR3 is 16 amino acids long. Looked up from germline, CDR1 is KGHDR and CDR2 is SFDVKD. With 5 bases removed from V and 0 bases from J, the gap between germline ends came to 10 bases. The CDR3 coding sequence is TGTGCCACCAGTGTTGGGGGGAGCTCTGGGGCCAACGTCCTGACTTTC. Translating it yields CATSVGGSSGANVLTF.

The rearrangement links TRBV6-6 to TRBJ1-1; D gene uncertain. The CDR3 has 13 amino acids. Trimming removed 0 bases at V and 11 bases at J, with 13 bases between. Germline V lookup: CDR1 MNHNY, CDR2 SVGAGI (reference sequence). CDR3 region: CASSYSPEERAFF. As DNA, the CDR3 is TGTGCCAGCAGTTACTCCCCAGAGGAACGCGCTTTCTTT.

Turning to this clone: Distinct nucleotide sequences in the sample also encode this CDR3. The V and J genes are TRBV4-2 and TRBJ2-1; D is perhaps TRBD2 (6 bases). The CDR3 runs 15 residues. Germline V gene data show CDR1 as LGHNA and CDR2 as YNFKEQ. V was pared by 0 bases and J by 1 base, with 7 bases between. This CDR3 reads CASSQEGGSYNEQFF. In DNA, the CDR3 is TGTGCCAGCAGCCAAGAGGGGGGATCCTACAATGAGCAGTTCTTC.

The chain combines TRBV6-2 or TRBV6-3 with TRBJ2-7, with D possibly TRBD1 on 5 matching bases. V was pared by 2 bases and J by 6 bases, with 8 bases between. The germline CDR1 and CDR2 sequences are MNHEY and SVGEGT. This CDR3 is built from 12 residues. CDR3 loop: CASSYQGSEQYF. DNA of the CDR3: TGTGCCAGCAGTTACCAGGGTTCCGAGCAGTACTTC.

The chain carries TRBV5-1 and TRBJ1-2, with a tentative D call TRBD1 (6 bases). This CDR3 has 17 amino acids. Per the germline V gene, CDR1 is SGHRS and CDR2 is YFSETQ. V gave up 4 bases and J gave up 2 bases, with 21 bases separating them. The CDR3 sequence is CASSQGTLRTANYGYTF. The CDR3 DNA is TGCGCCAGCAGCCAGGGGACACTTCGAACGGCCAACTATGGCTACACCTTC.

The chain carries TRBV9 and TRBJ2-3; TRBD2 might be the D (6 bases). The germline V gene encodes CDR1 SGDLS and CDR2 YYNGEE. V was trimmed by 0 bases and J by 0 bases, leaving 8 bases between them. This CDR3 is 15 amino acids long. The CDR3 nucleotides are TGTGCCAGCAGCGTAGCGGGACTCAGCACAGATACGCAGTATTTT. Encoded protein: CASSVAGLSTDTQYF.

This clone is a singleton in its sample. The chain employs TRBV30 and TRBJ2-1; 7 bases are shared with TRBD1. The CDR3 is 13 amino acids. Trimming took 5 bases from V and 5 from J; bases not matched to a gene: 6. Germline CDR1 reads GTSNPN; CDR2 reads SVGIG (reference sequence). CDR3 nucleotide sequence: TGTGCCTGGGAGAGGGGGCCGGACAATGAGCAGTTCTTC. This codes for CAWERGPDNEQFF.

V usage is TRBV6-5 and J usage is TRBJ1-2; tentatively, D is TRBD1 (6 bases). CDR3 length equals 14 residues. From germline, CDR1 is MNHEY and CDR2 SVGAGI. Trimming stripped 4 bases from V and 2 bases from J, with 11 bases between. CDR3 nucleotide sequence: TGTGCCAGCAGTTTACAGGGAACCAACTATGGCTACACCTTC. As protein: CASSLQGTNYGYTF.

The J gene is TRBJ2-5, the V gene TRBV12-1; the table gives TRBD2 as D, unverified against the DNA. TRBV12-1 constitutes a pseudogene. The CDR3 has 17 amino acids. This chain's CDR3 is CASRFPVQRGPKETQYF. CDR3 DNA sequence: TGTGCCAGCAGATTCCCGGTCCAGCGGGGGCCCAAAGAGACCCAGTACTTC.

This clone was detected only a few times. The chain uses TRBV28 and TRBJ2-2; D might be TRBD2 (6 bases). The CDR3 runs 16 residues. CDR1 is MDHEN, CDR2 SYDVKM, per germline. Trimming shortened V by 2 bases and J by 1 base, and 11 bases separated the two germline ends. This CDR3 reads CASSLMGLKNTGELFF. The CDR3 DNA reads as TGTGCCAGCAGTTTAATGGGACTCAAGAACACCGGGGAGCTGTTTTTT.

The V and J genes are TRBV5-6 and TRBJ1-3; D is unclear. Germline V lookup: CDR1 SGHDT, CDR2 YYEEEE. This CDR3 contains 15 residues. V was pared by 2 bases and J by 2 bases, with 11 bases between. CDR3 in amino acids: CASSFWGVTGNTIYF. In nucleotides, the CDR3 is TGTGCCAGCAGCTTCTGGGGAGTTACTGGAAACACCATATATTTT. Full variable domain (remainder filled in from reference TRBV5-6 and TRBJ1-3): DAGVTQSPTHLIKTRGQQVTLRCSPKSGHDTVSWYQQALGQGPQFIFQYYEEEERQRGNFPDRFSGHQFPNYSSELNVNALLLGDSALYLCASSFWGVTGNTIYFGEGSWLTVV.

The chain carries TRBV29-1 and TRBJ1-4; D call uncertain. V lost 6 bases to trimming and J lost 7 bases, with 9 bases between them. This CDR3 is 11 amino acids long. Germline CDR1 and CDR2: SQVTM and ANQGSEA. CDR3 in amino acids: CSVLGGEKLFF. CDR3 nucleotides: TGCAGCGTCCTCGGAGGTGAAAAACTGTTTTTT.

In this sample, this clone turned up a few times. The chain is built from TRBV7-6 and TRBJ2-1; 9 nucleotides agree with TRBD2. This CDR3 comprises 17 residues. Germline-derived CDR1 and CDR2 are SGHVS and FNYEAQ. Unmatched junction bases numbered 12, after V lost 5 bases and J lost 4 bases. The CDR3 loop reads CASSEAGGSTGYNEQFF. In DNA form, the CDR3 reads TGTGCCAGCAGCGAAGCGGGGGGTTCGACCGGATACAATGAGCAGTTCTTC.

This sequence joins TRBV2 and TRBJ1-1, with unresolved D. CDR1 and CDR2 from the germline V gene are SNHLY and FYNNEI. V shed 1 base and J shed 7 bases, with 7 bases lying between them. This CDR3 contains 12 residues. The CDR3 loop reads CASSEVGVEAFF. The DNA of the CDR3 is TGTGCCAGCAGTGAAGTCGGGGTTGAAGCTTTCTTT. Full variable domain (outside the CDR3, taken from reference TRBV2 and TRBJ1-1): EPEVTQTPSHQVTQMGQEVILRCVPISNHLYFYWYRQILGQKVEFLVSFYNNEISEKSEIFDDQFSVERPDGSNFTLKIRSTKLEDSAMYFCASSEVGVEAFFGQGTRLTVV.

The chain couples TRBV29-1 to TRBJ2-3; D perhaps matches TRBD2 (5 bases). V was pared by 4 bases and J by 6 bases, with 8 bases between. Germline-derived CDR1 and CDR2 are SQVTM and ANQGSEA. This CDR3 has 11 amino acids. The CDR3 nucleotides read TGCAGCGTTGTCCGAGGGGATACGCAGTATTTT. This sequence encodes CSVVRGDTQYF.

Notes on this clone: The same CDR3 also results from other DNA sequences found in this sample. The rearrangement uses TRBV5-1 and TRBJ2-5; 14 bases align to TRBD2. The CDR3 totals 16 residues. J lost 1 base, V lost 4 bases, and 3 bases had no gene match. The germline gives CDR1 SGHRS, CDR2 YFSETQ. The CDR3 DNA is TGCGCCAGCAGCGCAGGACTAGCGGGGGGCCAAGAGACCCAGTACTTC. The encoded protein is CASSAGLAGGQETQYF.

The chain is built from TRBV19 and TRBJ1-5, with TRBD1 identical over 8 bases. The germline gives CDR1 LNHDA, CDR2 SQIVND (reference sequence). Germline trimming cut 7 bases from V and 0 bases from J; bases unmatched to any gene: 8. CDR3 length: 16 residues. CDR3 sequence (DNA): TGTGCCAGTATCGACGGGACAGGTTATAGCAATCAGCCCCAGCATTTT. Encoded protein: CASIDGTGYSNQPQHF.

The CDR3 bases are TGTGCCAGCAGTGAATCTGGGGGGGCGAACAAGATGAACACTGAAGCTTTCTTT. This codes for CASSESGGANKMNTEAFF. This chain uses TRBV6-1 with TRBJ1-1, with D perhaps matching TRBD1 (6 bases). The CDR3 has 18 amino acids. Per germline, CDR1 MNHNS and CDR2 SASEGT. Trimming removed 2 bases at V and 0 bases at J, with 19 bases between.

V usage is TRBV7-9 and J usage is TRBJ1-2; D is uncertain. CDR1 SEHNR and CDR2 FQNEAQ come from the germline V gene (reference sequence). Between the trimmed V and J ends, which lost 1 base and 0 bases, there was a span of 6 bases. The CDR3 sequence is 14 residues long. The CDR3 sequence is CASSLVEANYGYTF. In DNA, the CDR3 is TGTGCCAGCAGCTTAGTTGAGGCTAACTATGGCTACACCTTC.

In DNA form, the CDR3 reads TGCGCCAGCAGCCCACTAGCGGGTAGCACAGATACGCAGTATTTT. Protein: CASSPLAGSTDTQYF. This chain joins TRBV5-1 and TRBJ2-3; TRBD2 aligns across 9 bases. Germline trimming cut 4 bases from V and 0 bases from J; bases unmatched to any gene: 3. The CDR3 is made up of 15 amino acids. CDR1 SGHRS and CDR2 YFSETQ come from the germline V gene.

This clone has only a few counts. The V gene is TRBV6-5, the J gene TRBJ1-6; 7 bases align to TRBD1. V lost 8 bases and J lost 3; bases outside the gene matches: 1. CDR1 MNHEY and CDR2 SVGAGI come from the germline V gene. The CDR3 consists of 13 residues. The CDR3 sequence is CASGTDYNSPLHF. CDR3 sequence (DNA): TGTGCCAGCGGGACAGACTATAATTCACCCCTCCACTTT.

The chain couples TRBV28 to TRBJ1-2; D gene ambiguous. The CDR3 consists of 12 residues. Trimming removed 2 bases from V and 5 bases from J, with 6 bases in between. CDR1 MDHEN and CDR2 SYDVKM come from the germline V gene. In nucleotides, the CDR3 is TGTGCCAGCAGTTTAGGTACTTATGGCTACACCTTC. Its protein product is CASSLGTYGYTF.

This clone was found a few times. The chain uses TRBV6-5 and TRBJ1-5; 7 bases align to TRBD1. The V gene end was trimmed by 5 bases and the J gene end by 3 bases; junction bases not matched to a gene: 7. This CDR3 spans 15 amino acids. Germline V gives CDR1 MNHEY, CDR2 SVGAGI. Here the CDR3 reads CASSKTGTDNQPQHF. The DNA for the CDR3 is TGTGCCAGCAGTAAAACCGGGACAGACAATCAGCCCCAGCATTTT.

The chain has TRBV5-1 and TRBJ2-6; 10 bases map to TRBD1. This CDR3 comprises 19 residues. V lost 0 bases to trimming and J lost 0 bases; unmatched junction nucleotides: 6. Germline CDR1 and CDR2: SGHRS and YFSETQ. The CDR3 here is CASSLETGGLYSGANVLTF. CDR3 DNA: TGCGCCAGCAGCTTGGAGACAGGGGGCCTTTACTCTGGGGCCAACGTCCTGACTTTC.